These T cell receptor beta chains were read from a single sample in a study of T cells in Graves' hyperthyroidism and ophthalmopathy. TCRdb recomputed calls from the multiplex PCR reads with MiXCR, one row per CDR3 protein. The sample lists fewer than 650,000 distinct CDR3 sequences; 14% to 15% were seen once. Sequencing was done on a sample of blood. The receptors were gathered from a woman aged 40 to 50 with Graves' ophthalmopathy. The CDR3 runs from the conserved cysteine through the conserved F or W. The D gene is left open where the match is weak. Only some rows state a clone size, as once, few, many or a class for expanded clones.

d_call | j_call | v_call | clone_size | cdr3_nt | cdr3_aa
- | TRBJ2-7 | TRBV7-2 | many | TGTGCCAGCAGCTGGGCCGGCGAGCAGTACTTC | CASSWAGEQYF
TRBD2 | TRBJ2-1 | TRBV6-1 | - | TGTGCCAGCTGCCGCGGCGGGAGAGGAAATGAGCAGTTCTTC | CASCRGGRGNEQFF
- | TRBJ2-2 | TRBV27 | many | TGTGCCAGCAGTCCCCAGGGGGGCACCGGGGAGCTGTTTTTT | CASSPQGGTGELFF
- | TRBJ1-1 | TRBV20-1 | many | TGCAGTGCTGGTTTAGCAGGGGACTTGCACACTGAAGCTTTCTTT | CSAGLAGDLHTEAFF
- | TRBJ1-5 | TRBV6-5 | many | TGTGCCAGCAGTTACACAAATGGTCAGCCCCAGCATTTT | CASSYTNGQPQHF
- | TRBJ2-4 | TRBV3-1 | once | TGTGCCAGCAGAGCCAAGAACATTCAGTACTTC | CASRAKNIQYF
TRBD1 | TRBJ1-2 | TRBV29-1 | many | TGCAGCGTTGACGATTCCGGGACAGCGTTATATGGCTACACCTTC | CSVDDSGTALYGYTF
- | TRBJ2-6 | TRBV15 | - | TGTGCCACCAGCAGAGACCCCGTGGACTCCAACTCTGGGGCCAACGTCCTGACTTTC | CATSRDPVDSNSGANVLTF
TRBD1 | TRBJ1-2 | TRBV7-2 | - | TGTGCCAGCAGCATCGACAGGGGTCGTGGCTACACCTTC | CASSIDRGRGYTF
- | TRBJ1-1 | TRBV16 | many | TGTGCCAGCAGCCAATTGTGGAACACTGAAGCTTTCTTT | CASSQLWNTEAFF
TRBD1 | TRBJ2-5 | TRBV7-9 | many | TGTGCCAGCAGCATAGGGACAGGTACCCAAGAGACCCAGTACTTC | CASSIGTGTQETQYF
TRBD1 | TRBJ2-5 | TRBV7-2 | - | TGTGCCAGCAGCTTGCAACAGGGGGAGACCCAGTACTTC | CASSLQQGETQYF
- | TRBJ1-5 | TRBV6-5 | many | TGTGCCAGCAGTTACGGCCCCCCTCAGCCCCAGCATTTT | CASSYGPPQPQHF
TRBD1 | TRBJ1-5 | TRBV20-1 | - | TGCAGTGCTGCTCCGGGACAGGGCCGATATAGCAATCAGCCCCAGCATTTT | CSAAPGQGRYSNQPQHF
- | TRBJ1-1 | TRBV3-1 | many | TGTGCCAGCAGCCCGAACCCCACAATGTGGGCTTTCTTT | CASSPNPTMWAFF
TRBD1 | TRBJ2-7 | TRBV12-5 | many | TGTGCTAGTGGTCTTGGACAGGGTATTGGTTACGAGCAGTACTTC | CASGLGQGIGYEQYF
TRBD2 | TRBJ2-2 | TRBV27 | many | TGTGCCAGCTCCGATCGACTAGCGGGAGATAACACCGGGGAGCTGTTTTTT | CASSDRLAGDNTGELFF
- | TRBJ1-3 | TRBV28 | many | TGTGCCAGCAGTTTTCTGGAACGCGGAAACACCATATATTTT | CASSFLERGNTIYF